The 23 T cell receptor beta chains below come from one sample, sequenced in a study of cytomegalovirus exposure and HLA in healthy donors. Primers: 60 Vbeta forward and 13 Jbeta reverse. Profiled with immunoSEQ multiplex PCR; TCRdb holds only in-frame clones, not every one. The sample records some 100,000 clones, roughly four fifths being singletons. The source material was PBMCs. These TCRs come from a male donor in good health and CMV-seropositive.

The V call is TRBV9, the J call TRBJ2-1; TRBD1 aligns across 9 bases. The V gene end was trimmed by 4 bases and the J gene end by 4 bases; junction bases not matched to a gene: 18. The CDR3 totals 19 residues. Germline lookup yields CDR1 SGDLS and CDR2 YYNGEE. CDR3 in amino acids: CASSPSYTLQGARYNEQFF. CDR3 DNA: TGTGCCAGCAGCCCCAGCTATACCTTACAGGGGGCGCGTTACAATGAGCAGTTCTTC.

The rearrangement uses TRBV4-1 and TRBJ1-1; D unresolved. The CDR3 sequence is 13 residues long. Trimming took off 1 base at V and 8 bases at J, with 11 bases between the two ends. CDR1 is MGHRA and CDR2 is YSYEKL in the germline V gene. The DNA of the CDR3 is TGCGCCAGCAGCCAAGCGGGGTGGGGAGAAGCTTTCTTT. As protein: CASSQAGWGEAFF.

The chain joins TRBV5-5 to TRBJ2-7; D gene uncertain. Germline V gives CDR1 SGHKS, CDR2 YYEKEE (reference sequence). This CDR3 is 14 amino acids long. V was shortened by 0 bases and J by 9 bases, with 16 bases between the two germline ends. CDR3 sequence (DNA): TGTGCCAGCAGCTTGGAAACGCGCCCTACGAGGCAGTACTTC. This sequence encodes CASSLETRPTRQYF.

The J gene is TRBJ2-5, the V gene TRBV6-5, with 11 bases lining up with TRBD1. CDR3 length: 16 amino acids. The trim removed 0 bases at V and 6 bases at J, leaving 6 bases unmatched. Germline V gene sequence: CDR1 MNHEY, CDR2 SVGAGI. The CDR3: CASSYSRDRGEKTQYF. CDR3 DNA: TGTGCCAGCAGTTACTCGCGGGACAGGGGGGAGAAGACCCAGTACTTC.

The chain uses TRBV11-3 and TRBJ2-7; 7 nucleotides match TRBD1. Germline V CDR1 and CDR2: SGHNT, YENEEA. V lost 4 bases, J lost 1 base, and 4 bases stayed unmatched. This CDR3 is 14 amino acids long. The CDR3 here is CASSSDRMSYEQYF. CDR3 coding DNA: TGTGCCAGCAGCTCGGACAGGATGTCCTACGAGCAGTACTTC.

The chain is built from TRBV29-1 and TRBJ2-2; a weak D match, TRBD1 (5 bases). The CDR3 loop spans 12 amino acids. Between the trimmed V and J ends, which lost 6 bases and 6 bases, there was a span of 11 bases. Germline CDR1 and CDR2: SQVTM and ANQGSEA. The chain's CDR3 is CSVAPGSGELFF. CDR3 nucleotide sequence: TGCAGCGTCGCCCCAGGGTCCGGGGAGCTGTTTTTT.

The V gene is TRBV19, the J gene TRBJ1-2; D is possibly TRBD1 (6 bases). Trimming shortened V by 10 bases and J by 8 bases, and 26 bases separated the two germline ends. The V gene's germline CDR1 is LNHDA and CDR2 SQIVND (reference sequence). The CDR3 runs to 15 residues. CDR3 nucleotides: TGTGCCACGGAACGGGGGGCAGCCCACTCGGGCGGCTACACCTTC. Protein product: CATERGAAHSGGYTF.

The chain recombines TRBV27 with TRBJ1-1; no clear D gene. CDR1 and CDR2 from the germline V gene are MNHEY and SMNVEV (reference sequence). The CDR3 spans 15 residues. V was clipped by 4 bases and J by 2 bases, with 14 bases between them. The CDR3 reads CASSSASRGNTEAFF. The CDR3 coding sequence is TGTGCCAGCAGTTCCGCATCTCGGGGAAACACTGAAGCTTTCTTT.

This clone was picked up a small number of times. The chain joins TRBV7-2 to TRBJ1-2; 9 nucleotides match TRBD1. The V gene's germline CDR1 is SGHTA and CDR2 FQGNSA. The CDR3 contains 15 residues. V dropped 5 bases and J dropped 5; count of bases not matched to a gene: 9. CDR3 residues: CASSPSPGQGYGYTF. The DNA of the CDR3 is TGTGCCAGCAGCCCCTCGCCTGGACAGGGGTATGGCTACACCTTC.

About this clone itself: Likely a read error: the CDR3 ends without its conserved phenylalanine or tryptophan. The chain recombines TRBV5-6 with TRBJ1-2; possible D gene TRBD1, 6 bases. Trimming left V 3 bases short and J 4 bases short, with 16 bases between. Germline values: CDR1 SGHDT, CDR2 YYEEEE. The CDR3 spans 15 residues. CDR3 DNA sequence: TGTGCCAGCAGCTACCGGGACACCACAACCTATGGCTACACCCTC. Its translation: CASSYRDTTTYGYTL.

The gene calls are TRBV7-3 and TRBJ2-7; the match to TRBD1 covers 8 bases. With 6 bases clipped from V and 3 bases from J, the junction kept 10 bases outside the gene matches. Germline CDR1 SGHTA, CDR2 FQGTGA. The CDR3 length is 15 residues. The CDR3 protein is CASSNRGLLVYEQYF. The CDR3 bases are TGTGCCAGCAGTAACAGGGGGTTACTTGTCTACGAGCAGTACTTC.

The rearrangement uses TRBV6-5 and TRBJ2-7; D unresolved. CDR1 is MNHEY and CDR2 is SVGAGI in the germline V gene. The CDR3 contains 15 residues. Trimming left V 0 bases short and J 6 bases short, with 15 bases between. The CDR3 spells CASSYSPDKLGEQYF. For the CDR3, the DNA is TGTGCCAGCAGTTACTCCCCCGACAAGCTGGGCGAGCAGTACTTC.

The chain recombines TRBV27 with TRBJ1-5, with 8 bases fitting TRBD1. CDR1 and CDR2 (germline): MNHEY, SMNVEV (reference sequence). The CDR3 runs to 12 residues. Trimming cost V 4 bases and J 12 bases; bases outside gene matches: 5. CDR3 in DNA: TGTGCCAGCAGTTCCCCAGGACAGGGCCAGCATTTT. This sequence encodes CASSSPGQGQHF.

The CDR3 region is CSSDPGQGDVKTQYF. The DNA for the CDR3 is TGCAGTTCGGACCCGGGACAGGGAGACGTGAAGACCCAGTACTTC. The chain uses TRBV29-1 and TRBJ2-5, with 9 nucleotides matching TRBD1. The germline CDR1 and CDR2 sequences are SQVTM and ANQGSEA. The CDR3 sequence is 15 residues long. Full variable domain (rest looked up from reference TRBV29-1 and TRBJ2-5): SAVISQKPSRDICQRGTSLTIQCQVDSQVTMMFWYRQQPGQSLTLIATANQGSEATYESGFVIDKFPISRPNLTFSTLTVSNMSPEDSSIYLCSSDPGQGDVKTQYFGPGTRLLVL.

The sample holds a few counts of this clone. The genes are TRBV13 and TRBJ1-1, with a tentative D call TRBD1 (5 bases). V lost 4 bases and J 1 base, leaving 10 bases between the germline ends. Germline values: CDR1 PRHDT, CDR2 FYEKMQ (reference sequence). CDR3 length equals 14 residues. The CDR3 nucleotides read TGTGCCAGCAGCTCCGCTCAGGGGAACACTGAAGCTTTCTTT. It codes for CASSSAQGNTEAFF.

CDR3 in amino acids: CATVRGANVLTF. CDR3 DNA: TGTGCCACGGTGAGAGGGGCCAACGTCCTGACTTTC. The rearrangement joins TRBV28 to TRBJ2-6; D not resolved. The germline V gene encodes CDR1 MDHEN and CDR2 SYDVKM. Trimming cost V 10 bases and J 4 bases, with 8 bases left between them. This CDR3 has 12 residues.

The chain uses TRBV10-3 and TRBJ2-3, with D perhaps TRBD1 (6 bases). The germline V gene has CDR1 ENHRY and CDR2 SYGVKD. The CDR3 is 16 residues long. Between the trimmed V and J ends, which lost 6 bases and 6 bases, there was a span of 22 bases. The CDR3 DNA reads as TGTGCCATCAGCCAAACAGGGACAAGCATATCGGATACGCAGTATTTT. Translated: CAISQTGTSISDTQYF.

The chain is built from TRBV30 and TRBJ2-3, with a possible D match to TRBD1 (6 bases). The length of the CDR3 is 12 residues. Germline V gene sequence: CDR1 GTSNPN, CDR2 SVGIG (reference sequence). V gave up 0 bases and J gave up 6 bases, with 7 bases separating them. The CDR3 here is CAWSVQGDTQYF. DNA for the CDR3: TGTGCCTGGAGTGTTCAGGGGGATACGCAGTATTTT. The full variable domain, rest sourced from reference TRBV30 and TRBJ2-3, is SQTIHQWPATLVQPVGSPLSLECTVEGTSNPNLYWYRQAAGRGLQLLFYSVGIGQISSEVPQNLSASRPQDRQFILSSKKLLLSDSGFYLCAWSVQGDTQYFGPGTRLTVL.

V usage is TRBV6-1 and J usage is TRBJ2-7, with 7 bases lining up with TRBD1. The CDR3 totals 14 residues. Per the germline V gene, CDR1 is MNHNS and CDR2 is SASEGT. V trimming: 6 bases; J trimming: 0 bases; junction bases outside the gene matches: 5. CDR3 sequence reads: CASSRDRGSYEQYF. The CDR3 DNA follows: TGTGCCAGCAGCCGGGACAGAGGCTCCTACGAGCAGTACTTC.

The J gene is TRBJ2-5, the V gene TRBV6-5; 9 bases agree with TRBD1. The germline gives CDR1 MNHEY, CDR2 SVGAGI. CDR3 length: 15 residues. With 6 bases clipped from V and 1 base from J, the junction kept 6 bases outside the gene matches. CDR3 sequence: CASSLGTGTQETQYF. The CDR3 nucleotides are TGTGCCAGCAGCCTCGGGACAGGGACCCAAGAGACCCAGTACTTC.

J is TRBJ1-3 and V is TRBV7-8; the D is unclear. The CDR3 consists of 18 residues. Deletions cut 5 bases from V and 0 bases from J, with 20 bases between. Germline assignment: CDR1 SGHVS and CDR2 FQNEAQ. The CDR3 DNA follows: TGTGCCAGCAGCCCCCCTTCGTCAGGTTCCCTCTCTGGAAACACCATATATTTT. It encodes CASSPPSSGSLSGNTIYF.

In the case of this clone: Other DNA sequences of this sample code for an identical CDR3. The V and J genes are TRBV18 and TRBJ2-2; D perhaps matches TRBD1 (6 bases). The CDR3 is made up of 15 amino acids. The germline V gene encodes CDR1 KGHSH and CDR2 LQKENI. V lost 2 bases and J lost 2, with 9 bases in between. DNA for the CDR3: TGTGCCAGCTCACCAGGGGGCACCAACACCGGGGAGCTGTTTTTT. Translation: CASSPGGTNTGELFF.

The chain uses TRBV4-3 and TRBJ1-2; no clear D gene. Trimming removed 1 base at V and 4 bases at J, with 10 bases between. Germline V lookup: CDR1 LGHNA, CDR2 YSLEER. This CDR3 contains 14 residues. The CDR3 coding sequence is TGCGCCAGCAGCCAAGTCGGGTTCCTCTATGGCTACACCTTC. It translates to CASSQVGFLYGYTF.